The 25 T cell receptor beta chains below were found in one sample sequenced in a study of control samples from healthy donors and cancer patients (TCRdb year 2020). Library preparation used the immunoSEQ multiplex PCR assay. The table comes from immuneACCESS by way of TCRdb, which keeps in-frame sequences with V and J called. Part of the clones is missing from these tables; in studies checked, under half for an unresolved V gene and the rest for unknown reasons. The sample profile shows fewer than 110,000 clones; roughly 91% of them were found once. Jointly, the top ten make up under 20% of the sample. The sample taken for sequencing was PBMCs. The receptors were gathered from a man aged 60 to 69 with lung cancer.

The rearrangement uses TRBV18 and TRBJ1-4; D ambiguous. V lost 6 bases to trimming and J lost 4 bases, with 12 bases between them. From germline, CDR1 is KGHSH and CDR2 LQKENI. This CDR3 comprises 14 residues. The CDR3: CASSSTALNEKLFF. The CDR3 DNA sequence: TGTGCCAGCTCCTCCACCGCGCTTAATGAAAAACTGTTTTTT.

The V call is TRBV7-3, the J call TRBJ2-5; D may correspond to TRBD1 or TRBD2 (6 bases each). The CDR3 contains 14 residues. V gave up 4 bases and J gave up 5 bases, with 14 bases separating them. Germline assignment: CDR1 SGHTA and CDR2 FQGTGA. DNA for the CDR3: TGTGCCAGCAGCTCCGGGACACGGGGGGAGACCCAGTACTTC. Translated, it gives CASSSGTRGETQYF.

The chain carries TRBV6-5 and TRBJ1-2, with TRBD1 as a possible D gene (5 bases). The CDR3 loop spans 13 amino acids. Germline V lookup: CDR1 MNHEY, CDR2 SVGAGI. V lost 6 bases to trimming and J lost 4 bases, with 12 bases between them. CDR3 residues: CASSATEAYGYTF. CDR3 bases: TGTGCCAGCAGCGCGACAGAGGCCTATGGCTACACCTTC.

V gene TRBV4-1 combines with J gene TRBJ1-2; D might be TRBD1 (5 bases). Germline CDR1 MGHRA, CDR2 YSYEKL. V shed 4 bases and J shed 0 bases, with 21 bases lying between them. This CDR3 is 18 amino acids long. The CDR3 sequence: CASSRERGTGVPNYGYTF. DNA for the CDR3: TGCGCCAGCAGCCGGGAGCGGGGAACAGGCGTACCTAACTATGGCTACACCTTC.

This chain joins TRBV7-9 and TRBJ2-1; D gene ambiguous. CDR1 is SEHNR, CDR2 FQNEAQ, per germline (reference sequence). V gave up 4 bases and J gave up 4 bases, with 11 bases separating them. The CDR3 has 14 residues. CDR3 coding DNA: TGTGCCAGCAGCTCGGTTTACAGTTACAATGAGCAGTTCTTC. Amino acid sequence: CASSSVYSYNEQFF.

This chain uses TRBV6-5 with TRBJ2-5; weak D call: TRBD2 (6 bases). The CDR3 has 15 residues. V lost 0 bases and J 5 bases, leaving 13 bases between the germline ends. Germline CDR1 reads MNHEY; CDR2 reads SVGAGI. The CDR3 is CASSYSSHSGETQYF. The CDR3 DNA is TGTGCCAGCAGTTACTCGAGTCACAGCGGGGAGACCCAGTACTTC.

A word on this clone: Germline is not matched at one junction end, which may reflect a read error. Additional DNA sequences in this sample encode the identical CDR3. V is TRBV5-6 and J is TRBJ1-6, with TRBD1 as a possible D gene (5 bases). Germline-derived CDR1 and CDR2 are SGHDT and YYEEEE. There are 15 residues in the CDR3. The CDR3 nucleotides read TGTGCCAGCAGTTTGGGGGGGACCGTACTCTCACCCCTCCACTTT. It codes for CASSLGGTVLSPLHF.

The V gene is TRBV18, the J gene TRBJ1-4, with 9 bases fitting TRBD1. The CDR3 sequence is 15 residues long. Germline values: CDR1 KGHSH, CDR2 LQKENI. The ends lost 3 bases at V and 5 bases at J; junction bases unmatched: 4. CDR3 nucleotide sequence: TGTGCCAGCTCACCGCGGACAGGGGAGAATGAAAAACTGTTTTTT. Translated, it gives CASSPRTGENEKLFF.

V usage is TRBV5-5 and J usage is TRBJ1-1; D is unresolved. V was shortened by 4 bases and J by 7 bases, with 20 bases between the two germline ends. The CDR3 covers 15 residues. CDR1 and CDR2 (germline): SGHKS, YYEKEE (reference sequence). CDR3 bases: TGTGCCAGCAGCCTAGCTGCCGGGGAAAATTTTGAAGCTTTCTTT. Protein: CASSLAAGENFEAFF.

This chain links TRBV30 with TRBJ1-1; tentatively, D is TRBD1 (6 bases). CDR1 is GTSNPN and CDR2 is SVGIG in the germline V gene (reference sequence). CDR3 size: 14 residues. V was pared by 7 bases and J by 3 bases, with 18 bases between. The CDR3: CASWGAAPDTEAFF. CDR3 sequence (DNA): TGTGCCTCCTGGGGGGCAGCCCCGGACACTGAAGCTTTCTTT. The full variable domain, its missing parts supplied by reference TRBV30 and TRBJ1-1, is SQTIHQWPATLVQPVGSPLSLECTVEGTSNPNLYWYRQAAGRGLQLLFYSVGIGQISSEVPQNLSASRPQDRQFILSSKKLLLSDSGFYLCASWGAAPDTEAFFGQGTRLTVV.

The chain couples TRBV6-4 to TRBJ1-2; no definite D call. Trimming took off 3 bases at V and 8 bases at J, with 7 bases between the two ends. CDR3 length: 11 amino acids. Germline V lookup: CDR1 MRHNA, CDR2 SNTAGT. CDR3 amino acids: CASSEGRGYTF. CDR3 coding DNA: TGTGCCAGCAGTGAGGGCAGGGGCTACACCTTC.

This chain joins TRBV6-1 and TRBJ1-2, with D perhaps TRBD1 (5 bases). CDR3 length equals 13 residues. Germline V gene sequence: CDR1 MNHNS, CDR2 SASEGT. Trimming pared 1 base from V and 6 bases from J, leaving 9 bases between. The CDR3 is CASSEESGDGYTF. The CDR3 bases are TGTGCCAGCAGTGAAGAATCGGGGGATGGCTACACCTTC.

The chain recombines TRBV9 with TRBJ2-7, with D maybe TRBD1 (6 bases). Germline V gene data show CDR1 as SGDLS and CDR2 as YYNGEE. V dropped 0 bases and J dropped 5 bases, with 9 bases sitting between them. The CDR3 length is 13 residues. Written as DNA, the CDR3 is TGTGCCAGCAGCGTAGGGAACAGGGACGAGCAGTACTTC. Its translation is CASSVGNRDEQYF. Full variable domain (missing parts from reference TRBV9 and TRBJ2-7): DSGVTQTPKHLITATGQRVTLRCSPRSGDLSVYWYQQSLDQGLQFLIQYYNGEERAKGNILERFSAQQFPDLHSELNLSSLELGDSALYFCASSVGNRDEQYFGPGTRLTVT.

The chain couples TRBV3-1 (or the pseudogene TRBV3-2) to TRBJ2-3; D remains unclear. Trimming stripped 4 bases from V and 0 bases from J, with 14 bases between. The CDR3 is 16 amino acids. Germline-derived CDR1 and CDR2 are LGHDT and YNNKEL (reference sequence). CDR3 region: CASSRRAGTSTDTQYF. The CDR3 coding sequence is TGTGCCAGCAGCCGCCGGGCCGGTACTAGCACAGATACGCAGTATTTT.

CDR3 sequence: CASSYRGTTNEKLFF. As DNA, the CDR3 is TGCGCCAGCAGCTATCGGGGGACAACTAATGAAAAACTGTTTTTT. This chain links TRBV5-1 with TRBJ1-4; tentatively, D is TRBD1 (5 bases). This CDR3 region has 15 residues. Germline V gene lookup returns CDR1 SGHRS and CDR2 YFSETQ. The V and J ends lost 3 bases and 0 bases respectively, with 9 bases between them.

This chain connects TRBV5-1 to TRBJ2-3; TRBD2 agrees at 15 bases. CDR1 is SGHRS and CDR2 is YFSETQ in the germline V gene. J was trimmed by 1 base and V by 4 bases; bases with no gene match: 7. This CDR3 region has 18 residues. This CDR3 is CASSLTGLAGGRTDTQYF. CDR3 nucleotide sequence: TGCGCCAGCAGCCTGACTGGACTAGCGGGGGGGCGCACAGATACGCAGTATTTT.

The J gene is TRBJ1-4, the V gene TRBV5-8; D not certain. Germline V CDR1 and CDR2: SGHTS, YDEGEE. The CDR3 is 15 residues long. The V end lost 5 bases, the J end lost 0 bases, and 11 bases lay between the germline ends. The CDR3 DNA is TGTGCCAGCAGAACCCGTTATGCAACTAATGAAAAACTGTTTTTT. Amino acid sequence: CASRTRYATNEKLFF.

The chain joins TRBV7-2 to TRBJ2-5; D is possibly TRBD2 (5 bases). This CDR3 has 13 amino acids. Germline-derived CDR1 and CDR2 are SGHTA and FQGNSA. Trimming stripped 2 bases from V and 3 bases from J, with 7 bases between. The chain's CDR3 is CASSLPSKETQYF. CDR3 coding DNA: TGTGCCAGCAGCTTACCTAGCAAAGAGACCCAGTACTTC.

This chain links TRBV9 with TRBJ2-3; D unresolved. V lost 0 bases, J lost 4 bases, and 9 bases lay in between. The CDR3 sequence is 14 residues long. CDR1 is SGDLS and CDR2 is YYNGEE in the germline V gene. CDR3 DNA sequence: TGTGCCAGCAGCGTAGGTGGGAACTCAGATACGCAGTATTTT. It specifies CASSVGGNSDTQYF.

Here the CDR3 DNA reads TGTGCCTGGAGTGTACTTATTCCGTGGAGGACAGGACAAGGAAACACCATATATTTT. This gives the protein CAWSVLIPWRTGQGNTIYF. V usage is TRBV30 and J usage is TRBJ1-3; 7 positions match TRBD1. The CDR3 sequence is 19 residues long. Per the germline V gene, CDR1 is GTSNPN and CDR2 is SVGIG (reference sequence). The V segment lost 0 bases and the J segment 4 bases; nucleotides outside the gene matches: 18. Supplemented by reference TRBV30 and TRBJ1-3, the full variable domain reads SQTIHQWPATLVQPVGSPLSLECTVEGTSNPNLYWYRQAAGRGLQLLFYSVGIGQISSEVPQNLSASRPQDRQFILSSKKLLLSDSGFYLCAWSVLIPWRTGQGNTIYFGEGSWLTVV.

This chain links TRBV6-1 with TRBJ1-5; no firm D call. CDR3 length: 13 residues. From germline, CDR1 is MNHNS and CDR2 SASEGT. V gave up 1 base and J gave up 7 bases, with 8 bases separating them. Written as DNA, the CDR3 is TGTGCCAGCAGTGAAGTTCGTGGGCAGCCCCAGCATTTT. Translating it yields CASSEVRGQPQHF.

A word on this clone: At the DNA level, this CDR3 is encoded by other sequences in the same sample as well. V gene TRBV5-1 combines with J gene TRBJ2-3; possible D gene TRBD1, 6 bases. Trimming shortened V by 4 bases and J by 1 base, and 10 bases separated the two germline ends. CDR3 length equals 14 residues. Germline loops: CDR1 SGHRS, CDR2 YFSETQ. In nucleotides, the CDR3 is TGCGCCAGCAGCCAGGACAGAGGCACAGATACGCAGTATTTT. Translating gives CASSQDRGTDTQYF.

CDR3 bases: TGTGCCACCCACAGGGGGTATGAGACCCAGTACTTC. Amino acids: CATHRGYETQYF. The chain is built from TRBV2 and TRBJ2-5, with 8 bases identical to TRBD1. Germline CDR1 SNHLY, CDR2 FYNNEI. There are 12 residues in the CDR3. J was trimmed by 5 bases and V by 10 bases; bases with no gene match: 6.

The V gene is TRBV5-3, the J gene TRBJ1-1; tentatively, D is TRBD1 (6 bases). TRBV5-3 qualifies as an ORF whose function is uncertain. The CDR3 runs 17 residues. V was cut by 4 bases and J by 0 bases, with 19 bases left in between. CDR3 sequence: CARSAQGNTFLNTEAFF. CDR3 coding DNA: TGTGCCAGAAGCGCACAGGGAAATACATTTTTGAACACTGAAGCTTTCTTT.

This chain uses TRBV12-3 or TRBV12-4 with TRBJ2-7; D unclear. This CDR3 has 13 amino acids. V was pared by 3 bases and J by 1 base, with 7 bases between. CDR3 nucleotide sequence: TGTGCCAGCAGTTTCGGTCCTTCCTACGAGCAGTACTTC. Its protein product is CASSFGPSYEQYF.